This TCR beta chain was obtained from a study of blood T cells in healthy people across ages. PCR was performed a second time for roughly 6 to 12 cycles using a sample-barcoded 5' primer and a J-beta primer mix. TCRdb re-called the 5' RACE reads with MiXCR, one entry per CDR3 protein. The table shows 1.4 million or so distinct CDR3 sequences, with roughly 43% occurring only once. This clonotype was counted only a few times. Its antigen is still unknown. Findings and limits, study-wide: Older age coincided with a roughly linear decline in TCR beta diversity per million T cells. Estimates of diversity drawn from one million T cells were considered underestimates. Because sorting was not performed, PBMCs prevented conclusive naive versus antigen-experienced comparison.

Germline CDR1 SGHAT, CDR2 FQNNGV. Trimming cost V 2 bases and J 0 bases, with 11 bases left between them. This CDR3 is 15 amino acids long. This sequence originates from a woman aged 18-29 years in good health. Sample: blood. This chain links TRBV11-2 with TRBJ2-7; no clear D. The CDR3 DNA follows: TGTGCCAGCAGCTTAATAGGGCTGAGCTCCTACGAGCAGTACTTC. Translating gives CASSLIGLSSYEQYF.